This TCR beta chain was profiled in a study of beta chain features in type 1 diabetes. Study outcomes and limitations: Among patients, naive, central memory and Treg TCRB repertoires appeared more similar than among healthy donors. All four CD4+ subsets from Type 1 diabetes patients carried moderately but significantly shorter TCRB CDR3s.

Note on this clone: No antigen is known for it.

The germline V gene has CDR1 ENHRY and CDR2 SYGVKD. V was shortened by 5 bases and J by 5 bases, with 18 bases between the two germline ends. The CDR3 covers 15 residues. Via CD45RO/CCR7/CD25/CD127/CD95/CD27, cells of the CD4+ naive, central memory, regulatory and stem cell-like memory subsets were sorted. Sorting produced populations that all topped 98% purity. Every isolated RNA sample was fully reverse transcribed, so sequencing captured expressed TCRB transcripts. Clones were sequenced by immunoSEQ multiplex PCR, and TCRdb holds only the in-frame ones, with some missing. This table has nearly 700,000 clones, roughly 13% appearing once.

The specimen was naive CD4+ T cells from blood. The TCR sequence derives from a man younger than 35 with type 1 diabetes. The rearrangement links TRBV10-3 to TRBJ2-5; D unresolved. The CDR3 sequence is CAISPSAPVGETQYF. DNA for the CDR3: TGTGCCATCAGTCCAAGCGCCCCGGTGGGGGAGACCCAGTACTTC.